These 27 T cell receptor beta chains were sequenced from one sample in a study of CD8 T cells in ankylosing spondylitis. Each CDR3 protein is one row after TCRdb ran MiXCR on the 5' RACE reads. The sample has 500,000 or so distinct CDR3 sequences; about 5% are singletons. No antigen has been identified for these receptors. Findings and limits, study-wide: Ankylosing spondylitis blood appeared to be characterized by a TCR beta motif of eight highly homologous variants.

Sequenced: blood, either unsorted or a sorted T cell fraction (not recorded which). These receptors were obtained from a male donor with ankylosing spondylitis.

This clonotype showed up many times. The chain combines TRBV9 with TRBJ1-2, with TRBD1 matching over 8 bases. CDR1 SGDLS and CDR2 YYNGEE come from the germline V gene. The trim removed 4 bases at V and 6 bases at J, leaving 11 bases unmatched. There are 15 residues in the CDR3. The CDR3 DNA sequence: TGTGCCAGCAGCCCGAAGGACAGGGAGTATAATGGCTACACCTTC. Protein product: CASSPKDREYNGYTF.

In this sample, this clonotype turned up many times. The chain recombines TRBV27 with TRBJ1-6, with 8 bases matching TRBD1. Trimming removed 3 bases from V and 7 bases from J; junction bases left unmatched: 2. The CDR3 totals 14 residues. Germline-derived CDR1 and CDR2 are MNHEY and SMNVEV (reference sequence). CDR3 DNA sequence: TGTGCCAGCAGTTTTCAGGGGGCCAATTCACCCCTCCACTTT. Protein: CASSFQGANSPLHF.

This clonotype has a count of ten or more. This rearrangement joins TRBV12-3 or TRBV12-4 to TRBJ2-1, with 9 nucleotides matching TRBD2. CDR3 size: 14 residues. With 8 bases clipped from V and 5 bases from J, the junction kept 7 bases outside the gene matches. CDR3 region: CASLRAGGNNEQFF. Written as DNA, the CDR3 is TGTGCCAGCCTTAGGGCGGGGGGGAACAATGAGCAGTTCTTC.

This clonotype was seen repeatedly, ten times or more. The J gene is TRBJ2-5, the V gene TRBV20-1, with TRBD1 matching over 10 bases. V dropped 0 bases and J dropped 5; count of bases not matched to a gene: 12. The CDR3 covers 17 residues. CDR1 and CDR2 from the germline V gene are DFQATT and SNEGSKA (reference sequence). In DNA, the CDR3 is TGCAGTGCTAGAGATCAACGGGGACAGGGGAACCTGGAGACCCAGTACTTC. Protein sequence: CSARDQRGQGNLETQYF.

The CDR3 DNA is TGTGCCAGCAGCCATAGACTAGCGGGGGCTCTCTCCTACGAGCAGTACTTC. Its protein product is CASSHRLAGALSYEQYF. This sequence joins TRBV3-1 and TRBJ2-7; 12 bases match TRBD2. J gave up 0 bases and V 3 bases, and 6 bases lay outside the gene matches. Germline values: CDR1 LGHDT, CDR2 YNNKEL (reference sequence). CDR3 length equals 17 residues.

This clonotype was seen a few times. The chain combines TRBV7-9 with TRBJ2-7; D gene uncertain. Germline CDR1 SEHNR, CDR2 FQNEAQ (reference sequence). CDR3 length: 16 residues. V lost 5 bases and J 3 bases, leaving 20 bases between the germline ends. The CDR3 here is CASSPIDAAILYEQYF. In DNA, the CDR3 is TGTGCCAGCAGCCCCATCGACGCAGCGATACTCTACGAGCAGTACTTC.

This clonotype was recorded at least ten times. The chain's CDR3 is CASSLAYRGKQYF. The CDR3 DNA follows: TGTGCCAGCAGTTTAGCGTACAGGGGAAAGCAGTATTTT. The chain has TRBV12-3 or TRBV12-4 and TRBJ2-3, with 7 positions matching TRBD1. CDR3 size: 13 residues. V lost 0 bases, J lost 11 bases, and 5 bases stayed unmatched.

The table lists this clonotype with many counts. In nucleotides, the CDR3 is TGCGCCAGCAGCCCGGTAGAAATGAACACTGAAGCTTTCTTT. Translation gives CASSPVEMNTEAFF. V and J are TRBV5-1 and TRBJ1-1, with D unresolved. The CDR3 consists of 14 residues. Per germline, CDR1 SGHRS and CDR2 YFSETQ. V was trimmed by 4 bases and J by 0 bases, leaving 10 bases between them. Full variable domain (rest looked up from reference TRBV5-1 and TRBJ1-1): KAGVTQTPRYLIKTRGQQVTLSCSPISGHRSVSWYQQTPGQGLQFLFEYFSETQRNKGNFPGRFSGRQFSNSRSEMNVSTLELGDSALYLCASSPVEMNTEAFFGQGTRLTVV.

This clonotype was counted a few times. J is TRBJ2-1 and V is TRBV5-1; 10 positions match TRBD2. The germline V gene has CDR1 SGHRS and CDR2 YFSETQ. The CDR3 runs 15 residues. The J segment lost 8 bases and the V segment lost 0 bases, leaving 5 bases of the junction unmatched. CDR3 loop: CASSLASGRGYEQFF. The CDR3 DNA is TGCGCCAGCAGCTTGGCTAGCGGGAGAGGGTATGAGCAGTTCTTC.

The CDR3 sequence: CASSLNRADDEKLFF. The CDR3 region has the DNA TGCGCCAGCAGCTTAAACAGGGCAGATGATGAAAAACTGTTTTTT. This chain uses TRBV5-1 with TRBJ1-4, with a possible D match to TRBD1 (6 bases). CDR1 and CDR2 (germline): SGHRS, YFSETQ. V was trimmed by 2 bases and J by 6 bases, leaving 14 bases between them. The CDR3 is 15 amino acids.

This clonotype was found many times. The rearrangement joins TRBV6-2 or TRBV6-3 to TRBJ2-7; TRBD2 matches 9 bases. With 7 bases clipped from V and 2 bases from J, the junction kept 9 bases outside the gene matches. Germline lookup yields CDR1 MNHEY and CDR2 SVGEGT. The CDR3 is 15 amino acids. The DNA of the CDR3 is TGTGCCAGCATTGACGGTAGCGGGGGAGCCTACGAGCAGTACTTC. Protein: CASIDGSGGAYEQYF.

The sample holds many counts of this clonotype. The rearrangement joins TRBV20-1 to TRBJ1-2, with TRBD1 identical over 9 bases. The CDR3 has 13 residues. V was pared by 1 base and J by 7 bases, with 4 bases of the junction left unmatched. Germline values: CDR1 DFQATT, CDR2 SNEGSKA (reference sequence). For the CDR3, the DNA is TGCAGTGCTAGAGCGAGGACAGGGGCTGGCTACACCTTC. Its translation: CSARARTGAGYTF.

This clonotype was seen repeatedly, ten times or more. The gene calls are TRBV5-1 and TRBJ2-2, with no clear D. The CDR3 spans 14 residues. The germline V gene encodes CDR1 SGHRS and CDR2 YFSETQ. Deletions cut 0 bases from V and 4 bases from J, with 7 bases between. The CDR3 DNA follows: TGCGCCAGCAGCTTGGACACCACCACCGGGGAGCTGTTTTTT. Its translation is CASSLDTTTGELFF.

DNA of the CDR3: TGTGCCACCTGCAAGCGTGGGACAGGGGTCAATGAGCAGTTCTTC. It yields the protein CATCKRGTGVNEQFF. The chain joins TRBV3-1 to TRBJ2-1, with TRBD1 identical over 10 bases. The V gene end was trimmed by 10 bases and the J gene end by 6 bases; junction bases not matched to a gene: 12. This CDR3 is built from 15 residues. Germline CDR1 LGHDT, CDR2 YNNKEL (reference sequence).

A few counts support this clonotype. The chain links TRBV2 to TRBJ1-1; no reliable D call. V gave up 8 bases and J gave up 1 base, with 11 bases separating them. Germline V gene lookup returns CDR1 SNHLY and CDR2 FYNNEI. This CDR3 comprises 13 residues. The CDR3 region is CASAGLANTEAFF. CDR3 nucleotide sequence: TGTGCCAGCGCAGGTCTAGCGAACACTGAAGCTTTCTTT.

This clonotype was counted a few times. The V and J genes are TRBV24-1 and TRBJ1-5, with D unclear. The CDR3 runs to 14 residues. CDR1 and CDR2 (germline): KGHDR, SFDVKD. V lost 4 bases, J lost 0 bases, and 6 bases lay in between. This CDR3 is CATSEKDSNQPQHF. The CDR3 DNA sequence: TGTGCCACCAGTGAAAAAGATAGCAATCAGCCCCAGCATTTT.

Ten or more counts support this clonotype. The rearrangement links TRBV7-6 to TRBJ2-5; D perhaps matches TRBD2 (5 bases). V was cut by 6 bases and J by 2 bases, with 10 bases left in between. Germline V gene sequence: CDR1 SGHVS, CDR2 FNYEAQ. The CDR3 length is 13 residues. The CDR3 nucleotides read TGTGCCAGCAGATCGGGGTGGCAAGAGACCCAGTACTTC. Translation gives CASRSGWQETQYF. The full variable domain, completed using reference TRBV7-6 and TRBJ2-5, is GAGVSQSPRYKVTKRGQDVALRCDPISGHVSLYWYRQALGQGPEFLTYFNYEAQQDKSGLPNDRFSAERPEGSISTLTIQRTEQRDSAMYRCASRSGWQETQYFGPGTRLLVL.

In this sample, this clonotype turned up many times. This sequence joins TRBV5-1 and TRBJ1-6; 8 bases line up with TRBD1. J lost 7 bases, V lost 0 bases, and 3 bases had no gene match. Germline V gives CDR1 SGHRS, CDR2 YFSETQ. The CDR3 has 15 amino acids. The CDR3 DNA sequence: TGCGCCAGCAGCTTGGATGGACAGGGAAATTCACCCCTCCACTTT. This encodes CASSLDGQGNSPLHF.

This clonotype was counted at least ten times. The chain links TRBV20-1 to TRBJ2-7; no definite D call. CDR3 length equals 13 residues. CDR1 and CDR2 from the germline V gene are DFQATT and SNEGSKA (reference sequence). V was clipped by 4 bases and J by 1 base, with 11 bases between them. This CDR3 is CSANVKGSYEQYF. CDR3 DNA sequence: TGCAGTGCTAACGTTAAAGGATCCTACGAGCAGTACTTC.

The chain employs TRBV6-6 and TRBJ2-7, with D unclear. Per germline, CDR1 MNHNY and CDR2 SVGAGI (reference sequence). V lost 2 bases to trimming and J lost 7 bases, with 9 bases between them. This CDR3 comprises 12 residues. This CDR3 reads CASSYERTEQYF. Written as DNA, the CDR3 is TGTGCCAGCAGTTACGAACGAACAGAGCAGTACTTC.

This chain uses TRBV4-3 with TRBJ2-2; D is ambiguous. The germline V gene has CDR1 LGHNA and CDR2 YSLEER. Trimming pared 4 bases from V and 9 bases from J, leaving 18 bases between. The CDR3 is 15 amino acids. As DNA, the CDR3 is TGCGCCAGCAGCCCCGAGGAGTCTATAAAGAGGGAGCTGTTTTTT. Protein: CASSPEESIKRELFF.

In regard to this clonotype: One end of the junction does not line up with germline, which may come from a read error. This rearrangement joins TRBV20-1 to TRBJ2-7; 9 bases align to TRBD2. Looked up from germline, CDR1 is DFQATT and CDR2 is SNEGSKA (reference sequence). The CDR3 runs 18 residues. The DNA for the CDR3 is TGCTGTGCTAGACCCCCGGCGGGAATAGCGGGGGCAAACTACGAGCAGTACTTC. It encodes CCARPPAGIAGANYEQYF.

This clonotype was seen ten or more times. The V call is TRBV7-9, the J call TRBJ1-1; 9 bases agree with TRBD1. The CDR3 sequence is 14 residues long. With V trimmed by 5 bases and J by 5 bases, 6 bases remained unmatched. Germline lookup yields CDR1 SEHNR and CDR2 FQNEAQ (reference sequence). CDR3: CASSLGTGRTEAFF. In nucleotides, the CDR3 is TGTGCCAGCAGCCTGGGGACAGGGAGAACTGAAGCTTTCTTT. Complete variable domain (other parts from reference TRBV7-9 and TRBJ1-1): DTGVSQNPRHKITKRGQNVTFRCDPISEHNRLYWYRQTLGQGPEFLTYFQNEAQLEKSRLLSDRFSAERPKGSFSTLEIQRTEQGDSAMYLCASSLGTGRTEAFFGQGTRLTVV.

This clonotype occurred many times. This chain joins TRBV29-1 and TRBJ1-6; TRBD1 agrees at 12 bases. The V and J ends lost 6 bases and 8 bases, in that order; junction bases with no gene match: 2. This CDR3 has 13 amino acids. Germline assignment: CDR1 SQVTM and CDR2 ANQGSEA. CDR3 sequence reads: CSVGTGGDSPLHF. Here the CDR3 DNA reads TGCAGCGTGGGGACAGGGGGCGATTCACCCCTCCACTTT.

This clonotype has just a few counts. The rearrangement uses TRBV5-1 and TRBJ2-5; D is perhaps TRBD1 (6 bases). Germline assignment: CDR1 SGHRS and CDR2 YFSETQ. The CDR3 extends over 14 amino acids. V was clipped by 4 bases and J by 2 bases, with 12 bases between them. This chain's CDR3 is CASSQRTVQETQYF. DNA of the CDR3: TGCGCCAGCAGCCAACGGACAGTACAAGAGACCCAGTACTTC. The full variable domain, completed using reference TRBV5-1 and TRBJ2-5, is KAGVTQTPRYLIKTRGQQVTLSCSPISGHRSVSWYQQTPGQGLQFLFEYFSETQRNKGNFPGRFSGRQFSNSRSEMNVSTLELGDSALYLCASSQRTVQETQYFGPGTRLLVL.

There are many counts of this clonotype. Germline is not matched at one junction end, which may reflect a read error. The chain has TRBV7-9 and TRBJ2-2; no reliable D call. CDR1 and CDR2 from the germline V gene are SEHNR and FQNEAQ (reference sequence). The CDR3 loop spans 13 amino acids. The CDR3 loop is CASSLRNTGELFF. For the CDR3, the DNA is TGCGCCAGCAGCTTAAGGAACACCGGGGAGCTGTTTTTT.

This clonotype has a count of ten or more. The chain couples TRBV7-2 to TRBJ2-7, with D uncertain. V lost 9 bases and J 2 bases, leaving 20 bases between the germline ends. This CDR3 region has 15 residues. Per germline, CDR1 SGHTA and CDR2 FQGNSA. Here the CDR3 reads CASRLVPLLTYEQYF. The CDR3, as DNA: TGTGCCAGTCGCCTCGTTCCCCTGTTAACCTACGAGCAGTACTTC.